Included here is one T cell receptor (beta chain) sequence, with context. Measured with immunoSEQ multiplex PCR; TCRdb has only the in-frame clones, and not every one. The sample carries around 80,000 clones, approximately 85% recorded once. V was trimmed by 4 bases and J by 11 bases, leaving 18 bases between them. Germline-derived CDR1 and CDR2 are MNHEY and SMNVEV (reference sequence). The CDR3 contains 14 residues. These data come from a study of OX40 agonist ivuxolimab in advanced cancers. Study at large: Hepatocellular carcinoma, melanoma, renal cell or head and neck cancer affected the dose-escalation patients.

The clonotype comes from an adult with an advanced solid tumor such as melanoma, head and neck, liver or kidney cancer. The starting material was CD4+ or CD8+ T cells sorted from blood, obtained in a trial of the OX40 agonist ivuxolimab. The chain uses TRBV27 and TRBJ1-5; D not certain. CDR3 loop: CASSSTSLSQSQHF. As DNA, the CDR3 is TGTGCCAGCAGTTCGACATCACTTTCACAGTCCCAGCATTTT.